This T cell receptor beta chain was identified during a study of blood T cell repertoires in COVID-19. Study background: Nucleic acid was either cDNA or gDNA, and it came from T cells, B-cell-depleted T cells, or PBMCs.

Authors' data handling: Reference gene primer amplification gave nucleated cell count estimates. TCRdb's copy holds only in-frame clones and misses some; the assay was immunoSEQ multiplex PCR. That table is the source of V, J and clone size, and D and trimming were worked out from the DNA. The table has about 110,000 clones, 75% to 85% seen once. CDR1 is MDHEN, CDR2 SYDVKM, per germline. V was clipped by 4 bases and J by 6 bases, with 15 bases between them. This CDR3 is 14 amino acids long. Sequenced: peripheral blood. This sequence originates from a woman between 55 and 75 years old with acute or convalescent COVID-19. The chain combines TRBV28 with TRBJ1-1; D is uncertain. The CDR3 protein is CASSSPPRTAEAFF. The CDR3 DNA reads as TGTGCCAGCAGTTCCCCCCCCCGGACTGCTGAAGCTTTCTTT.